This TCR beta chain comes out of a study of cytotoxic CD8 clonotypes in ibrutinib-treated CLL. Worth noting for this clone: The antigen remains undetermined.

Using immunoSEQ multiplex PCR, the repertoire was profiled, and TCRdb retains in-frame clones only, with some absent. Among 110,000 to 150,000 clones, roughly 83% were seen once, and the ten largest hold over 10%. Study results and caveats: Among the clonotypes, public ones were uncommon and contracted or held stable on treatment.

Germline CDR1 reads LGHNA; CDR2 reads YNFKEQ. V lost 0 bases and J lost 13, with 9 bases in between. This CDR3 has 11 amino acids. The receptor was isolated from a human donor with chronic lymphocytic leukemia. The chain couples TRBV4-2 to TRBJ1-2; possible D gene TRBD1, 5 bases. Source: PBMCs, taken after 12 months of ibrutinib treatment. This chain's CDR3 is CASSQEGVVTF. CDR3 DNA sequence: TGTGCCAGCAGCCAAGAAGGGGTTGTCACCTTC.